Listed here are 19 T cell receptor beta chains from one sample, sequenced in a study of technical replicates of blood from a handful of donors. Using immunoSEQ multiplex PCR, the repertoire was profiled, and TCRdb retains in-frame clones only, with some absent. The repertoire holds 75,000 or so clones, with 85% to 95% as singletons. The material sequenced was T cells isolated from PBMCs. All receptors derive from a human donor in good health.

V gene TRBV6-4 combines with J gene TRBJ2-5, with 14 bases matching TRBD2. V dropped 6 bases and J dropped 0; count of bases not matched to a gene: 15. The CDR3 contains 20 residues. The germline CDR1 and CDR2 sequences are MRHNA and SNTAGT. CDR3 region: CASRRGQMGLAGEDQETQYF. In DNA form, the CDR3 reads TGTGCCAGCAGGCGGGGACAGATGGGACTAGCGGGAGAGGACCAAGAGACCCAGTACTTC.

V and J are TRBV19 and TRBJ2-2; TRBD2 matches 12 bases. This CDR3 has 19 residues. Trimming removed 3 bases from V and 0 bases from J; junction bases left unmatched: 8. Germline V lookup: CDR1 LNHDA, CDR2 SQIVND (reference sequence). CDR3 sequence reads: CASSIWTSGTIPNTGELFF. The CDR3 nucleotides are TGTGCCAGTAGTATTTGGACTAGCGGGACTATTCCGAACACCGGGGAGCTGTTTTTT.

This clone was recorded only once. The chain employs TRBV29-1 and TRBJ2-1, with TRBD2 matching over 7 bases. The V gene end was trimmed by 4 bases and the J gene end by 2 bases; junction bases not matched to a gene: 2. CDR3 length: 13 amino acids. The germline CDR1 and CDR2 sequences are SQVTM and ANQGSEA. This chain's CDR3 is CSVVGGPYNEQFF. The CDR3 coding sequence is TGCAGCGTTGTGGGAGGGCCCTACAATGAGCAGTTCTTC.

The CDR3 DNA sequence: TGTGCCACCAGCACAGTTCTAGCGGGAGTTCGAGAGCAGTTCTTC. This encodes CATSTVLAGVREQFF. This chain links TRBV15 with TRBJ2-1, with TRBD2 matching 10 bases. The CDR3 is 15 amino acids. The ends lost 4 bases at V and 10 bases at J; junction bases unmatched: 10. Germline V CDR1 and CDR2: LNHNV, YYDKDF (reference sequence).

The gene calls are TRBV27 and TRBJ2-7, with TRBD1 as a possible D gene (6 bases). The CDR3 extends over 16 amino acids. Looked up from germline, CDR1 is MNHEY and CDR2 is SMNVEV (reference sequence). V lost 0 bases to trimming and J lost 0 bases, with 12 bases between them. CDR3 nucleotide sequence: TGTGCCAGCAGTTTATCGAGGGGGACAACCTCCTACGAGCAGTACTTC. Translating it yields CASSLSRGTTSYEQYF.

This clone appeared a single time. The V call is TRBV6-1, the J call TRBJ2-1; 7 bases map to TRBD2. After removal of 7 bases from V and 5 bases from J, the junction contained 11 bases not matched to a gene. This CDR3 is built from 15 residues. CDR1 is MNHNS, CDR2 SASEGT, per germline. CDR3 DNA sequence: TGTGCCAGCACCAGTCCGGCGGGAGTACACAATGAGCAGTTCTTC. Translated: CASTSPAGVHNEQFF.

The chain uses TRBV9 and TRBJ1-1; TRBD1 agrees at 7 bases. J lost 7 bases, V lost 4 bases, and 7 bases had no gene match. Germline V lookup: CDR1 SGDLS, CDR2 YYNGEE. The CDR3 is 13 amino acids. In DNA, the CDR3 is TGTGCCAGCAGCAGACAGGGCCTCGTTGAAGCTTTCTTT. As protein: CASSRQGLVEAFF.

In this sample, this clone turned up once. The chain links TRBV19 to TRBJ2-3; 10 bases match TRBD1. Germline V gives CDR1 LNHDA, CDR2 SQIVND (reference sequence). The CDR3 extends over 15 amino acids. Trimming at V came to 4 bases and at J to 2 bases, leaving 3 bases not matched to a gene. The CDR3 sequence: CASSTTGGLTDTQYF. The CDR3 DNA reads as TGTGCCAGTAGTACGACAGGGGGCCTCACAGATACGCAGTATTTT.

This sequence joins TRBV6-6 and TRBJ1-4; D call uncertain. Germline-derived CDR1 and CDR2 are MNHNY and SVGAGI (reference sequence). V was pared by 2 bases and J by 7 bases, with 8 bases between. The CDR3 consists of 13 residues. The CDR3, as DNA: TGTGCCAGCAGTTACAGGGAGAGTGAAAAACTGTTTTTT. Translating it yields CASSYRESEKLFF.

The rearrangement links TRBV5-1 to TRBJ2-1; D is perhaps TRBD1 (6 bases). This CDR3 is built from 15 residues. Between the trimmed V and J ends, which lost 7 bases and 3 bases, there was a span of 17 bases. The germline CDR1 and CDR2 sequences are SGHRS and YFSETQ. CDR3 in amino acids: CASAARGTLYNEQFF. The DNA for the CDR3 is TGCGCCAGCGCAGCCAGGGGTACTCTCTACAATGAGCAGTTCTTC.

The sample holds one count of this clone. The chain carries TRBV9 and TRBJ2-7; 8 bases line up with TRBD1. Looked up from germline, CDR1 is SGDLS and CDR2 is YYNGEE. V shed 4 bases and J 4 bases; nucleotides not matched to a gene: 13. This CDR3 is 16 amino acids long. DNA of the CDR3: TGTGCCAGCAGCTTTGATAATGACAGGGGATATTACGAGCAGTACTTC. It encodes CASSFDNDRGYYEQYF.

The V call is TRBV6-5, the J call TRBJ2-1; D possibly corresponds to TRBD2 (5 bases). Germline CDR1 is MNHEY and CDR2 is SVGAGI. Trimming took off 2 bases at V and 6 bases at J, with 11 bases between the two ends. This CDR3 region has 14 residues. DNA of the CDR3: TGTGCCAGCAGTTACGGAGCGGAGAGCAATGAGCAGTTCTTC. It specifies CASSYGAESNEQFF.

This chain uses TRBV28 with TRBJ1-2; no reliable D call. Per the germline V gene, CDR1 is MDHEN and CDR2 is SYDVKM. V was clipped by 7 bases and J by 6 bases, with 6 bases between them. This CDR3 is 10 amino acids long. CDR3 in amino acids: CASNLHGYTF. The CDR3 DNA sequence: TGTGCCAGCAATCTTCATGGCTACACCTTC.

The chain recombines TRBV19 with TRBJ2-7, with 7 nucleotides matching TRBD1. This CDR3 has 13 amino acids. In germline, CDR1 is LNHDA, CDR2 SQIVND (reference sequence). J gave up 3 bases and V 3 bases, and 2 bases lay outside the gene matches. CDR3 region: CASSMQGDYEQYF. DNA of the CDR3: TGTGCCAGTAGTATGCAGGGGGACTACGAGCAGTACTTC.

The chain combines TRBV9 with TRBJ2-1, with D unresolved. CDR1 is SGDLS, CDR2 YYNGEE, per germline. This CDR3 has 12 amino acids. V was pared by 3 bases and J by 10 bases, with 11 bases between. Written as DNA, the CDR3 is TGTGCCAGCAGCGGGAGTGATAGGGAGCAGTTCTTC. It specifies CASSGSDREQFF. Full variable domain (rest looked up from reference TRBV9 and TRBJ2-1): DSGVTQTPKHLITATGQRVTLRCSPRSGDLSVYWYQQSLDQGLQFLIQYYNGEERAKGNILERFSAQQFPDLHSELNLSSLELGDSALYFCASSGSDREQFFGPGTRLTVL.

The V call is TRBV7-9, the J call TRBJ1-5; 9 bases map to TRBD1. The CDR3 runs to 15 residues. With V trimmed by 5 bases and J by 7 bases, 9 bases remained unmatched. Germline lookup yields CDR1 SEHNR and CDR2 FQNEAQ (reference sequence). CDR3 amino acids: CASSPGTGREQPQHF. CDR3 in DNA: TGTGCCAGCAGCCCTGGGACAGGGAGAGAACAGCCCCAGCATTTT.

V gene TRBV10-3 combines with J gene TRBJ2-3; perhaps TRBD2 as D (5 bases). The V gene lost 10 bases and the J gene lost 0 bases, with 11 bases spanning the gap. Per the germline V gene, CDR1 is ENHRY and CDR2 is SYGVKD. The CDR3 has 13 amino acids. CDR3 sequence: CATNSASTDTQYF. The CDR3 DNA is TGTGCCACCAATAGCGCCAGCACAGATACGCAGTATTTT.

V and J are TRBV6-1 and TRBJ2-7; 7 bases fit TRBD2. The CDR3 runs 18 residues. V was pared by 4 bases and J by 3 bases, with 18 bases of the junction left unmatched. Germline CDR1 and CDR2: MNHNS and SASEGT. This chain's CDR3 is CASSGRGRWPKSFYEQYF. The CDR3 DNA sequence: TGTGCCAGCAGTGGGCGCGGGAGATGGCCTAAATCATTCTACGAGCAGTACTTC.

This clone appeared a few times. J is TRBJ2-2 and V is TRBV12-5; a possible D gene is TRBD1 (5 bases). This CDR3 contains 16 residues. Trimming left V 1 base short and J 3 bases short, with 12 bases between. Looked up from germline, CDR1 is LGHNT and CDR2 is FRNRAP. CDR3 sequence (DNA): TGTGCTAGTGGTTTGGACACAGGCACCCACACCGGGGAGCTGTTTTTT. Residues: CASGLDTGTHTGELFF.